One and the same sample provided the 4 T cell receptor beta chains below, sequenced in a study of CD8 T cells in ankylosing spondylitis (dated by TCRdb to the late 2010s). Libraries were built with 5' RACE. Data came from an Illumina HiSeq 2500. TCRdb handled the public reads itself, with Q25 trimming in fastp and clone calling in MiXCR, and kept productive beta chains. Identical CDR3 proteins give one entry, which carries the most common genes and DNA. The sample table contains about 460,000 distinct CDR3 sequences; only one count was recorded for about 5% of them. Under 4.5% of the sample is in the top ten clones. Here is what the overall study found, with its caveats: A TCR beta motif of seven or eight highly homologous amino acid variants appeared characteristic of blood from ankylosing spondylitis patients.

For these receptors, no antigen is known. What was sequenced was blood, either unsorted or a sorted T cell fraction (not recorded which). The receptor source for this set is a male donor with ankylosing spondylitis.

This clonotype was seen many times. This rearrangement joins TRBV6-2 or TRBV6-3 to TRBJ1-5; D not resolved. CDR3 length: 16 residues. Trimming took off 6 bases at V and 1 base at J, with 16 bases between the two ends. Germline V CDR1 and CDR2: MNHEY, SVGEGT. The CDR3 protein is CASRPSGRGSNQPQHF. DNA for the CDR3: TGTGCCAGCAGACCCTCGGGTCGTGGCAGCAATCAGCCCCAGCATTTT.

This clonotype was seen ten or more times. The J gene is TRBJ2-7, the V gene TRBV20-1, with TRBD1 matching 8 bases. J gave up 3 bases and V 0 bases, and 7 bases lay outside the gene matches. This CDR3 is 15 amino acids long. Germline CDR1 and CDR2: DFQATT and SNEGSKA (reference sequence). This CDR3 is CSARDLGQGNYEQYF. CDR3 bases: TGCAGTGCTAGAGATCTTGGACAGGGTAACTACGAGCAGTACTTC.

Many counts were recorded for this clonotype. The chain carries TRBV20-1 and TRBJ1-2, with no clear D. Germline V lookup: CDR1 DFQATT, CDR2 SNEGSKA (reference sequence). The length of the CDR3 is 14 residues. V lost 2 bases, J lost 4 bases, and 14 bases lay in between. DNA for the CDR3: TGCAGTGCTAGACCCCGCCGGCGTAGCTATGGCTACACCTTC. Residues: CSARPRRRSYGYTF.

Remarks on this clonotype: A read error may be the cause here, since a much bigger clone is one base away. The chain carries TRBV9 and TRBJ2-2; no definite D call. The CDR3 has 15 amino acids. The germline gives CDR1 SGDLS, CDR2 YYNGEE. The CDR3 DNA is TGTGCCACCAGCGTAGGCGGAGTGAACACCGGGGAGCTGTTTTTT. Protein product: CATSVGGVNTGELFF. Supplemented by reference TRBV9 and TRBJ2-2, the full variable domain reads DSGVTQTPKHLITATGQRVTLRCSPRSGDLSVYWYQQSLDQGLQFLIQYYNGEERAKGNILERFSAQQFPDLHSELNLSSLELGDSALYFCATSVGGVNTGELFFGEGSRLTVL.